These 14 T cell receptor beta chains share one sample of origin, sequenced in a study of neurological immune-mediated disorders. TCRdb re-analysed the 5' RACE reads in MiXCR, keeping a single row per CDR3 protein. The table has over 40,000 distinct CDR3 sequences, about 6% seen once; the top ten hold about 0.5%. The sequencing sample was made of CD4+ T cells from blood. The receptor set was obtained from a woman in her forties in good health.

This clonotype was detected ten times or more. This rearrangement joins TRBV28 to TRBJ2-7, with D unclear. The V gene lost 6 bases and the J gene lost 2 bases, with 5 bases spanning the gap. Germline CDR1 and CDR2: MDHEN and SYDVKM. The CDR3 consists of 11 residues. The chain's CDR3 is CASRLTYEQYF. The CDR3 region has the DNA TGTGCCAGCAGGTTAACCTACGAGCAGTACTTC. Variable domain in full (rest from reference TRBV28 and TRBJ2-7): DVKVTQSSRYLVKRTGEKVFLECVQDMDHENMFWYRQDPGLGLRLIYFSYDVKMKEKGDIPEGYSVSREKKERFSLILESASTNQTSMYLCASRLTYEQYFGPGTRLTVT.

This clonotype was observed many times. V is TRBV20-1 and J is TRBJ2-3; D is unclear. In germline, CDR1 is DFQATT, CDR2 SNEGSKA (reference sequence). The CDR3 totals 10 residues. V was cut by 7 bases and J by 5 bases, with 7 bases left in between. CDR3 loop: CSGRLDTQYF. Written as DNA, the CDR3 is TGCAGTGGTCGACTAGATACGCAGTATTTT.

This clonotype was detected ten times or more. The chain employs TRBV20-1 and TRBJ1-2; the D is unclear. The CDR3 sequence is 12 residues long. Germline V gene data show CDR1 as DFQATT and CDR2 as SNEGSKA (reference sequence). V lost 6 bases to trimming and J lost 4 bases, with 12 bases between them. The CDR3 DNA reads as TGCAGTGCGGGGAGGGAAGTCTATGGCTACACCTTC. This translates into CSAGREVYGYTF.

This clonotype has at least ten counts. The chain combines TRBV7-2 with TRBJ1-2; unclear D gene. Germline CDR1 SGHTA, CDR2 FQGNSA. V shed 8 bases and J shed 0 bases, with 7 bases lying between them. The CDR3 loop spans 12 amino acids. The CDR3 spells CASQVTNYGYTF. The CDR3 DNA follows: TGTGCCAGCCAGGTTACTAACTATGGCTACACCTTC.

This clonotype appeared a few times. This chain connects TRBV6-5 to TRBJ1-1; D is uncertain. The CDR3 covers 14 residues. Deletions cut 8 bases from V and 0 bases from J, with 13 bases between. Germline V gives CDR1 MNHEY, CDR2 SVGAGI. CDR3 DNA sequence: TGTGCCAGCGGCAAGACGGCTATGAACACTGAAGCTTTCTTT. Translating gives CASGKTAMNTEAFF.

V is TRBV25-1 and J is TRBJ1-5; D remains unclear. This CDR3 has 14 residues. Looked up from germline, CDR1 is MGHDK and CDR2 is SYGVNS. With 2 bases removed from V and 7 bases from J, the gap between germline ends came to 12 bases. In DNA form, the CDR3 reads TGTGCCAGCAGTGAAGGCGGCGAAAGGCAGCCCCAGCATTTT. Translated: CASSEGGERQPQHF.

This clonotype appeared many times. The chain joins TRBV12-3 or TRBV12-4 to TRBJ2-3; 7 nucleotides line up with TRBD2. The CDR3 consists of 16 residues. The V gene end was trimmed by 3 bases and the J gene end by 0 bases; junction bases not matched to a gene: 6. The CDR3 DNA follows: TGTGCCAGCAGTTTCGGCGGGAGATATAGCACAGATACGCAGTATTTT. Amino acids: CASSFGGRYSTDTQYF.

This clonotype occurred many times. One end of the junction does not line up with germline, which may come from a read error. The rearrangement joins TRBV6-2 or TRBV6-3 to TRBJ1-1, with D maybe TRBD1 (5 bases). Germline V gene lookup returns CDR1 MNHEY and CDR2 SVGEGT. This CDR3 is 12 amino acids long. The CDR3: CASARGRNLGVF. In DNA form, the CDR3 reads TGTGCCAGCGCGAGGGGCAGGAATCTTGGGGTCTTT.

This clonotype was seen at least ten times. The V call is TRBV5-1, the J call TRBJ2-7; 9 bases match TRBD1. V was clipped by 4 bases and J by 1 base; unmatched bases: 9. The CDR3 is made up of 16 amino acids. CDR1 and CDR2 from the germline V gene are SGHRS and YFSETQ. CDR3 coding DNA: TGCGCCAGCAGCCTTTCCGGACAGGGGCTTTCCTACGAGCAGTACTTC. It translates to CASSLSGQGLSYEQYF. Based on the CDR3 plus reference TRBV5-1 and TRBJ2-7, the full variable domain is KAGVTQTPRYLIKTRGQQVTLSCSPISGHRSVSWYQQTPGQGLQFLFEYFSETQRNKGNFPGRFSGRQFSNSRSEMNVSTLELGDSALYLCASSLSGQGLSYEQYFGPGTRLTVT.

This clonotype was found many times. The V gene is TRBV5-1, the J gene TRBJ1-2, with D uncertain. This CDR3 region has 12 residues. CDR1 is SGHRS, CDR2 YFSETQ, per germline. Trimming removed 4 bases from V and 10 bases from J, with 14 bases in between. The CDR3 region has the DNA TGCGCCAGCAGCCTTACCGAAAACCTCTACACCTTC. It specifies CASSLTENLYTF. Drawing the rest from reference TRBV5-1 and TRBJ1-2, the complete variable domain is KAGVTQTPRYLIKTRGQQVTLSCSPISGHRSVSWYQQTPGQGLQFLFEYFSETQRNKGNFPGRFSGRQFSNSRSEMNVSTLELGDSALYLCASSLTENLYTFGSGTRLTVV.

This clonotype was observed at least ten times. This sequence joins TRBV7-9 and TRBJ1-5; perhaps TRBD1 as D (6 bases). The length of the CDR3 is 17 residues. Trimming removed 5 bases at V and 2 bases at J, with 19 bases between. The V gene's germline CDR1 is SEHNR and CDR2 FQNEAQ (reference sequence). Written as DNA, the CDR3 is TGTGCCAGCAGCGAAGGTGGGGGGCGTGAGGGCAATCAGCCCCAGCATTTT. Its translation: CASSEGGGREGNQPQHF.

This clonotype appeared many times. The chain has TRBV29-1 and TRBJ2-2; D is perhaps TRBD1 (6 bases). Germline loops: CDR1 SQVTM, CDR2 ANQGSEA. Trimming took off 6 bases at V and 3 bases at J, with 14 bases between the two ends. The CDR3 consists of 14 residues. CDR3 nucleotides: TGCAGCGTCGCCGACAGGTCCCACACCGGGGAGCTGTTTTTT. Its translation: CSVADRSHTGELFF.

This clonotype has at least ten counts. The chain couples TRBV5-1 to TRBJ1-1; TRBD1 agrees at 9 bases. Looked up from germline, CDR1 is SGHRS and CDR2 is YFSETQ. V lost 2 bases and J lost 8; bases outside the gene matches: 4. The CDR3 totals 13 residues. CDR3 nucleotides: TGCGCCAGCAGCTTCGGACAGGGGAGGGAAGCTTTCTTT. Translating gives CASSFGQGREAFF.

The table lists this clonotype with many counts. This chain's CDR3 is CAISLDTYAEAFF. The CDR3 coding sequence is TGTGCCATCAGTTTGGACACTTACGCTGAAGCTTTCTTT. The chain employs TRBV10-3 and TRBJ1-1; a weak D match, TRBD1 (5 bases). Germline V gene data show CDR1 as ENHRY and CDR2 as SYGVKD. The germline V and J ends were trimmed by 5 bases and 6 bases, with 13 bases remaining between them. This CDR3 is 13 amino acids long.